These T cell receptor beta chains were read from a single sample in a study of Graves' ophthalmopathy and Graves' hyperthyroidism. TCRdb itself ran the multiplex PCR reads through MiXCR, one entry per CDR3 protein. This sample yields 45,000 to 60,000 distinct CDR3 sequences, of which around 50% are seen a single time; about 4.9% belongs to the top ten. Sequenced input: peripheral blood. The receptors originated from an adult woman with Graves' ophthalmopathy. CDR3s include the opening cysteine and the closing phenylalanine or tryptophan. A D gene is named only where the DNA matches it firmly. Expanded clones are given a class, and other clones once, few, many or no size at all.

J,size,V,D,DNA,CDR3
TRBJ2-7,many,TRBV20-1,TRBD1,TGCAGTGCTAGTCCCGGGACAGGGGGCGAGTTGGAGCAGTACTTC,CSASPGTGGELEQYF
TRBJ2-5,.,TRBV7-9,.,TGTGCCAGCAGCTTCGTTGGGGGGGAGACCCAGTACTTC,CASSFVGGETQYF
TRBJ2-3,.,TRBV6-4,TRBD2,TGTGCCAGCAGCCGGGAGGGGGCAGATACGCAGTATTTT,CASSREGADTQYF
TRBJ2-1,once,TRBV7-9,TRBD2,TGTGCCAGCAGCTTAGGCGGGACTAGCGGGAGCAATGAGCAGTTCTTC,CASSLGGTSGSNEQFF
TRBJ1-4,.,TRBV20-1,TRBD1,TGCAGTGCTAGAGGTCCGGGACAGGGTGAAAAACTGTTTTTT,CSARGPGQGEKLFF
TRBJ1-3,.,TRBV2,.,TGTGCCAGCAGTCCTTCGGGGACGAACACCATATATTTT,CASSPSGTNTIYF
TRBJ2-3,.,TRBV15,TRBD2,TGTGTCACCAGCAGGGCTCTTGGGATTAGCGGGACCGGCACAGATACGCAGTATTTT,CVTSRALGISGTGTDTQYF
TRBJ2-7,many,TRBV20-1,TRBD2,TGCAGTGCGGCAGGGACTAGCGGGATTGACGAGCAGTACTTC,CSAAGTSGIDEQYF
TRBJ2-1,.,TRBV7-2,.,TGTGCCAGCAGCAAGGGTTACAATGAGCAGTTCTTC,CASSKGYNEQFF
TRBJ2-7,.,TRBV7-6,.,TGTGCCAGCAGCTCGACAGGACGGCTCTCCTACGAGCAGTACTTC,CASSSTGRLSYEQYF
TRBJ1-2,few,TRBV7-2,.,TGTGCCAGCAGCCCAGACAGTCCTTATGGCTACACCTTC,CASSPDSPYGYTF
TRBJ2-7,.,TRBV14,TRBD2,TGTGCCAGCGGACTAGCGGGAGTTTACGAGCAGTACTTC,CASGLAGVYEQYF
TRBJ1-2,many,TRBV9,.,TGTGCCAGCAGCGTTGGGGACGATGGCTACACCTTC,CASSVGDDGYTF
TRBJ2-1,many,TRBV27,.,TGTGCCAGCAGTTTAGATGAGCAGTTCTTC,CASSLDEQFF
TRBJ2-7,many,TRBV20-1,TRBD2,TGCAGTGCTAGAGACGGTAGCGGGATCTCCTACGAGCAGTACTTC,CSARDGSGISYEQYF
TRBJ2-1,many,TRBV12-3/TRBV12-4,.,TGTGCCAGCAGCCCCGCTGTGACCTCCTACAATGAGCAGTTCTTC,CASSPAVTSYNEQFF
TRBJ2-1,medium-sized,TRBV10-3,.,TGTGCCATCAGGGAAGTAGCGGACAATGAGCAGTTCTTC,CAIREVADNEQFF
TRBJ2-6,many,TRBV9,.,TGTGCCAGCAGCGTAGAGGTGTTCTCTGGGGCCAACGTCCTGACTTTC,CASSVEVFSGANVLTF
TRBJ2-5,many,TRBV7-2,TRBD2,TGTGCCAGCAGCTTAGGAGCGGGAGGATCCCTGGAGACCCAGTACTTC,CASSLGAGGSLETQYF
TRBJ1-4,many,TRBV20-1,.,TGCAGTGCAAATGGACAGTCGGTCGAAAAACTGTTTTTT,CSANGQSVEKLFF
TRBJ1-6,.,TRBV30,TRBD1,TGTGCCTGGTGCCCGGGACAGGGGCTTCGTGGGGATTCACCCCTCCACTTT,CAWCPGQGLRGDSPLHF
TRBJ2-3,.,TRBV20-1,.,TGCAGCTCCTCCCGTGGGGTCGGCACAGATACGCAGTATTTT,CSSSRGVGTDTQYF
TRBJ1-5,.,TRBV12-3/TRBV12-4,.,TGTGCCAGCAGTTCAGGTCCAGGCGGGTCCGAGCAGCCCCAGCATTTT,CASSSGPGGSEQPQHF